The following is a TCR beta chain sequence with its context. Its antigen remains undetermined. Base qualities were left out, and no much larger clone turns up one base away. This entry comes from a study of identifying expanded T cells in peripheral blood (dated by TCRdb to 2018 to 2020). For the wider study: Four technical replicates, made by sequencing separate aliquots from the same pool of genomic DNA, were compared pairwise.

TCRbeta CDR3 regions were profiled with the immunoSEQ Assay using bias-controlled multiplex PCR amplification of genomic DNA. Concerning the study's data processing: To quantify the absolute abundance of each unique TCRbeta CDR3 region, the sequences were collapsed and filtered. Differential abundance was assessed using a binomial (Fisher-equivalent) model and a beta-binomial model in which time-dependent variance fitted from healthy donors was added. Any clone with fewer than 5 combined templates was excluded, and a clone was called differentially abundant if its Benjamini-Hochberg FDR was below 0.01. The form v = (b*log(k)+a)^2 was used to model beta-binomial variance as a function of total template count across the two samples. The immuneACCESS repertoire file appears here via TCRdb, limited to in-frame rearrangements. These files lack a portion of the clones; in checked studies, under half of the deficit traces to unresolved V genes, and the cause of the others is not known. For V, J and clone size, that table is used; D and trimming come from the DNA. This sample lists about 82,000 clones; roughly 90% were detected once. The ten largest clones represent roughly 7% of the sample.

CDR3 length: 14 amino acids, cysteine to phenylalanine. Just CDR3 DNA is preserved here, 42 bases in frame from base 1. Trimming costs V 3 bases and J 3 bases, and their ends lie 11 bases apart. For CDR1 and CDR2, the germline V gene (reference sequence) lists LNHDA and SQIVND. During the collection period, no immune events, such as infections, were documented for the healthy donors. To calibrate time-dependent variance in a beta-binomial model of T-cell clone differential abundance, blood repertoires from healthy donors were used as a training cohort. The training cohort included 10 healthy donors, of whom 3 were female and 7 were male. The donors were between roughly 29 and 65 years old, with an average age of about 47 years. Obtained from a commercial supplier, whole blood was collected from each healthy donor at three time points set around two weeks apart. Genomic DNA was extracted from unsorted whole blood for immunosequencing.

General findings and caveats noted by the study authors: Across all healthy-donor time intervals, the beta-binomial model significantly lowered both the number of clones called differentially abundant and the false-positive rate. For all healthy donors, the variance in clone template counts between approximately 2-week samples rose significantly as total template count increased. The binomial model flagged about 1.2 differentially abundant clones between technical replicates, compared with about 16.4 over about 2 weeks and 19 over approximately four weeks. It was expected by the authors that biological variance in healthy repertoires might increase further over much longer intervals, such as months to years.

The TCR was taken from a person aged 18 to 70 in good health. Rearrangement joined TRBV19 to TRBJ1-1, and the D gene may be TRBD1, 5 bases matching. Sequences were obtained from blood. The DNA sequence is TGTGCCAGTAGTATGCAGGGTAGGCACACTGAAGCTTTCTTT. Its protein reads: CASSMQGRHTEAFF.